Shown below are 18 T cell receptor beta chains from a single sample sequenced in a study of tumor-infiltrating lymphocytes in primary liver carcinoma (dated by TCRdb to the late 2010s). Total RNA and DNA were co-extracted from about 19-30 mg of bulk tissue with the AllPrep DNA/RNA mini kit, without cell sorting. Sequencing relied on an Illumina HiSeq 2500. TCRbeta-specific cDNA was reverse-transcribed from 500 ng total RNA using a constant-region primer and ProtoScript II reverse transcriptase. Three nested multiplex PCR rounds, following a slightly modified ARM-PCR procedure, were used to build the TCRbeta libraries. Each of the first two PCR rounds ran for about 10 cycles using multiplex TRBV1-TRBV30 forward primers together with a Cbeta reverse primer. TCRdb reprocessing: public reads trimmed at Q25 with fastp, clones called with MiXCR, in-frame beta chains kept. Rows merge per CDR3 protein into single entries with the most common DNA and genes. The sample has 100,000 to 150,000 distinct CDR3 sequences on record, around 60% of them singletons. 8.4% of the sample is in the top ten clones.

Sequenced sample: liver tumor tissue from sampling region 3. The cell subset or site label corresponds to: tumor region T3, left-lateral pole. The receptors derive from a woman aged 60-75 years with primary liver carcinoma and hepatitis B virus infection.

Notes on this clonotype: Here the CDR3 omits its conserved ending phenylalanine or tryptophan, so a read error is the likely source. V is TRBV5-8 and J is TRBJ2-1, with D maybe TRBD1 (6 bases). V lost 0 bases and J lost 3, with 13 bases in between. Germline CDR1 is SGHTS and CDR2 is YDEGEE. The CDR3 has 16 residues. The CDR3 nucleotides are TGTGCCAGCAGCTTGGAGGGGGACACCTACTACAATGAGCAGTTCCTC. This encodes CASSLEGDTYYNEQFL.

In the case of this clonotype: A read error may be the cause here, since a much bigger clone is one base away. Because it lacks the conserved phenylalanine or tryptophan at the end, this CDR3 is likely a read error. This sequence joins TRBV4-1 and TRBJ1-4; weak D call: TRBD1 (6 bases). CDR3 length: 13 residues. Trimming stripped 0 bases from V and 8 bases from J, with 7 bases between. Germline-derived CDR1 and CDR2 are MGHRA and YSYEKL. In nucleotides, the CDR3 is TGCGCCAGCAGCCAAGACAGGGGAGAAAAACTGTTTTCT. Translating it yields CASSQDRGEKLFS.

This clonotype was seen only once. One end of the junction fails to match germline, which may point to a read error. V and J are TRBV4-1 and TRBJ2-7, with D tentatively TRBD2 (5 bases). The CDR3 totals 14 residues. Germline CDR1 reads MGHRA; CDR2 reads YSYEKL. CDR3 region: CASGQEGRDYEQYF. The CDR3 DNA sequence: TGCGCCAGCGGCCAAGAAGGCCGGGACTACGAGCAGTACTTC.

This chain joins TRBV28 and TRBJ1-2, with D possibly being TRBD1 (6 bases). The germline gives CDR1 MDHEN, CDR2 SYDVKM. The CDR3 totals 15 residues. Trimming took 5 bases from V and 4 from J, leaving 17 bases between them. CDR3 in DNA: TGTGCCAGCAGTATTTCCCGAGGGGGTCTCTATGGCTACACCTTC. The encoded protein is CASSISRGGLYGYTF.

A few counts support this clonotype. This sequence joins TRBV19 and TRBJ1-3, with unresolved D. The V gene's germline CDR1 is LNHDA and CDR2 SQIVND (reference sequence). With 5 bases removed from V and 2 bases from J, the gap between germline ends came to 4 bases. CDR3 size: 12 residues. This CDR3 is CASSFTGNTIYF. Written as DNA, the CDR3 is TGTGCCAGTAGTTTTACTGGAAACACCATATATTTT. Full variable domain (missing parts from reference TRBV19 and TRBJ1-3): DGGITQSPKYLFRKEGQNVTLSCEQNLNHDAMYWYRQDPGQGLRLIYYSQIVNDFQKGDIAEGYSVSREKKESFPLTVTSAQKNPTAFYLCASSFTGNTIYFGEGSWLTVV.

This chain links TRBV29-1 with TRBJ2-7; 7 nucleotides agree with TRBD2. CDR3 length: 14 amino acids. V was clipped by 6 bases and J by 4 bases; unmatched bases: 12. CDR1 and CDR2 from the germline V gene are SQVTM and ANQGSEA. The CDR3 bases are TGCAGCGTCGCCCTTGAGGCTAGCGGATACGAGCAGTACTTC. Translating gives CSVALEASGYEQYF.

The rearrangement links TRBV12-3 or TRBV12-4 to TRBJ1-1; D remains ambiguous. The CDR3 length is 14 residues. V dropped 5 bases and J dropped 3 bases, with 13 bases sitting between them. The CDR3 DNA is TGTGCCAGCAGTCTATACAGTCGGTACACTGAAGCTTTCTTT. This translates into CASSLYSRYTEAFF.

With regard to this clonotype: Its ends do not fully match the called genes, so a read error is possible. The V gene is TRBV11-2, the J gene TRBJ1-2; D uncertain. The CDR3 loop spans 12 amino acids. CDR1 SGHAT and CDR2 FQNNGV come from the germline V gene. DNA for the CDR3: TGTGCCAGGAGCTATCGGACCTATGGCTACATCTTC. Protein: CARSYRTYGYIF.

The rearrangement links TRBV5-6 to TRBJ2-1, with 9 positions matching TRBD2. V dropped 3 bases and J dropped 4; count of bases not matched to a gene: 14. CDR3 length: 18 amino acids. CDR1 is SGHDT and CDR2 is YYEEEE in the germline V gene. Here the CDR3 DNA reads TGTGCCAGCAGCTGGGAGGTGGCGGGAGGGCCCGCTTACAATGAGCAGTTCTTC. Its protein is CASSWEVAGGPAYNEQFF.

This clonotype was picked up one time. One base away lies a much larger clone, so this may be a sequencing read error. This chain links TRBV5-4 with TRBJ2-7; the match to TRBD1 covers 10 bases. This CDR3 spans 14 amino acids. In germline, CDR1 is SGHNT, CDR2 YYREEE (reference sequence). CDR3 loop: CVSSYGTGDYEQYF. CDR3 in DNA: TGTGTCAGCAGTTATGGGACAGGGGACTACGAGCAGTACTTC.

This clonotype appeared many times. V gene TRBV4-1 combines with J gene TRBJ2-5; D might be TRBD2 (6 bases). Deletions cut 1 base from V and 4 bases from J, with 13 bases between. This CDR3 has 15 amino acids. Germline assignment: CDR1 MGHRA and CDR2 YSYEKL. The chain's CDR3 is CASSQVGGSGETQYF. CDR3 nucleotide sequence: TGCGCCAGCAGCCAAGTTGGAGGGAGTGGAGAGACCCAGTACTTC.

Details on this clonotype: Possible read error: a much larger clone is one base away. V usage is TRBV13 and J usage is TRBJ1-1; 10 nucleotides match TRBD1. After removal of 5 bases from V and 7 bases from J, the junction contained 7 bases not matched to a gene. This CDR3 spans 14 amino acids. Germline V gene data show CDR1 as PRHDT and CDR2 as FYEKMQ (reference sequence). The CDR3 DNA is TGTGCCAGCAGCCGGCGACAGGGGGCCGTTGAAGCTTTCTTT. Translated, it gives CASSRRQGAVEAFF.

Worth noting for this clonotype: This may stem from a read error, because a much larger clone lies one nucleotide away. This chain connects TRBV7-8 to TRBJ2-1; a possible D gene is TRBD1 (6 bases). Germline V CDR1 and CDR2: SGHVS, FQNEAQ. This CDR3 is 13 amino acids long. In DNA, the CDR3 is TGTGCCAGCGGACAGTCGGCCTACAATGAGCAGTCCTTC. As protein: CASGQSAYNEQSF.

CDR3 protein: CASRGLDSYNEQFF. The CDR3, as DNA: TGTGCCAGCAGAGGACTAGATTCCTACAATGAGCAGTTCTTC. The chain links TRBV12-3 or TRBV12-4 to TRBJ2-1; TRBD2 aligns across 7 bases. Losses at the gene ends were 6 bases for V and 1 base for J; bases not matched to a gene: 3. The CDR3 sequence is 14 residues long.

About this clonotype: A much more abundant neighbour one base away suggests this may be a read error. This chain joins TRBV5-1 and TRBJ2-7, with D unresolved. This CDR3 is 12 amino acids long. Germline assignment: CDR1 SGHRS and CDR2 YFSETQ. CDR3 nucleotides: TGCGCCAGCAGTTCCGACGCCTACGAGCATTACTTC. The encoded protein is CASSSDAYEHYF.

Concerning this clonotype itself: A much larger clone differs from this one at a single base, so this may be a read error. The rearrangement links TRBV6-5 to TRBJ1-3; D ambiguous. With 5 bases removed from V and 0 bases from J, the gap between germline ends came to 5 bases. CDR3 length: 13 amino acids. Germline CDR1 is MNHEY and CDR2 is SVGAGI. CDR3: CASSQDSGNTIYF. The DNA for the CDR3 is TGTGCCAGCAGTCAGGACTCTGGAAACACCATATATTTT.

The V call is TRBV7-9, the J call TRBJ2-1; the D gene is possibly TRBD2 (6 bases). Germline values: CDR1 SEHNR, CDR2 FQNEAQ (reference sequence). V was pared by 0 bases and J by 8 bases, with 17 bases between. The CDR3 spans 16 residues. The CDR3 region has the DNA TGTGCCAGCAGCTTAGCCGGGACTCCGGGTTTTGATGAGCAGTTCTTC. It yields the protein CASSLAGTPGFDEQFF.

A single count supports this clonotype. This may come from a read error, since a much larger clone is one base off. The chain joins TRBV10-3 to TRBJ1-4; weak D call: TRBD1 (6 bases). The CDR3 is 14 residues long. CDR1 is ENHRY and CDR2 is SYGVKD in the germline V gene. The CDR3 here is CVTHQGGDSEKLFF. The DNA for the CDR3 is TGTGTCACCCATCAAGGGGGGGACTCTGAAAAACTGTTTTTT.